The 14 T cell receptor beta chains reported below all come from one sample, sequenced in a study of metastatic and nonmetastatic thyroid tumors. TCRdb reanalyzed the PCR reads with MiXCR. Among roughly 20,000 clones listed, around 33% were seen once. Patients underwent thyroid surgery, and none had received any treatment before it. The sample comprised tumor tissue. The receptors originated from a female donor with papillary thyroid cancer or a benign thyroid nodule (not recorded which). Some clones in this sample may be carry-over from other donors' samples.

J is TRBJ2-7 and V is TRBV6-1; D gene ambiguous. The V gene's germline CDR1 is MNHNS and CDR2 SASEGT. The ends were cut back, 6 bases at V and 1 base at J, with 16 bases in the middle. This CDR3 spans 15 amino acids. CDR3 protein: CASSPIGQLSYEQYF. The CDR3 coding sequence is TGTGCCAGCAGCCCAATCGGGCAACTTTCCTACGAGCAGTACTTC.

This chain joins TRBV5-1 and TRBJ2-7; 7 bases match TRBD1. Germline trimming cut 4 bases from V and 4 bases from J; bases unmatched to any gene: 8. This CDR3 spans 14 amino acids. Germline V lookup: CDR1 SGHRS, CDR2 YFSETQ. The CDR3 spells CASSTRQGRYEQYF. The CDR3 region has the DNA TGCGCCAGCAGCACACGACAGGGTCGTTACGAGCAGTACTTC.

This clone was detected a few times. The J gene is TRBJ2-7, the V gene TRBV27; unclear D gene. Trimming stripped 3 bases from V and 3 bases from J, with 9 bases between. Germline V CDR1 and CDR2: MNHEY, SMNVEV (reference sequence). The length of the CDR3 is 13 residues. The CDR3 loop reads CASSFLPHYEQYF. Written as DNA, the CDR3 is TGTGCCAGCAGTTTTCTACCACACTACGAGCAGTACTTC.

This clone was seen a handful of times. V and J are TRBV30 and TRBJ2-1; D ambiguous. The germline CDR1 and CDR2 sequences are GTSNPN and SVGIG (reference sequence). V was pared by 4 bases and J by 15 bases, with 16 bases between. The CDR3 sequence is 11 residues long. The chain's CDR3 is CAWTLGLRRFF. Here the CDR3 DNA reads TGTGCCTGGACCCTGGGCCTTAGGCGGTTCTTC.

The chain carries TRBV20-1 and TRBJ2-2; TRBD1 might be the D (5 bases). The CDR3 length is 13 residues. Germline V gene data show CDR1 as DFQATT and CDR2 as SNEGSKA (reference sequence). V lost 0 bases to trimming and J lost 5 bases, with 7 bases between them. CDR3 nucleotide sequence: TGCAGTGCTAGAGAAGCAGGGACCGGGGAGCTGTTTTTT. Translated: CSAREAGTGELFF.

The V and J genes are TRBV18 and TRBJ1-6; D gene uncertain. The CDR3 spans 13 residues. Germline CDR1 is KGHSH and CDR2 is LQKENI. Trimming pared 2 bases from V and 6 bases from J, leaving 5 bases between. CDR3 sequence: CASSPGVNSPLHF. The DNA for the CDR3 is TGTGCCAGCTCACCAGGGGTTAATTCACCCCTCCACTTT.

This clone came up a few times. The chain is built from TRBV6-2 or TRBV6-3 and TRBJ1-1, with D unresolved. Trimming took off 2 bases at V and 1 base at J, with 5 bases between the two ends. The CDR3 sequence is 13 residues long. Germline CDR1 MNHEY, CDR2 SVGEGT. Here the CDR3 reads CASSYLRNTEAFF. CDR3 nucleotide sequence: TGTGCCAGCAGTTACCTCCGGAACACTGAAGCTTTCTTT.

This clone was found a few times. The same CDR3 arises from other DNA sequences in this sample as well. The chain recombines TRBV11-2 with TRBJ2-3, with 12 bases aligning to TRBD2. The CDR3 spans 16 residues. Trimming cost V 1 base and J 6 bases; bases outside gene matches: 5. Germline-derived CDR1 and CDR2 are SGHAT and FQNNGV. The chain's CDR3 is CASSLGGTSGRDTQYF. The CDR3 coding sequence is TGTGCCAGCAGCTTAGGGGGGACTAGCGGGCGGGATACGCAGTATTTT. Complete variable domain (other parts from reference TRBV11-2 and TRBJ2-3): EAGVAQSPRYKIIEKRQSVAFWCNPISGHATLYWYQQILGQGPKLLIQFQNNGVVDDSQLPKDRFSAERLKGVDSTLKIQPAKLEDSAVYLCASSLGGTSGRDTQYFGPGTRLTVL.

The CDR3 nucleotides read TGCAGTGCTAGAGATTTGGGACAGGGGGCCGAGCAGTACTTC. The encoded protein is CSARDLGQGAEQYF. This sequence joins TRBV20-1 and TRBJ2-7; TRBD1 matches at 12 bases. The CDR3 has 14 residues. Germline loops: CDR1 DFQATT, CDR2 SNEGSKA (reference sequence). The V segment lost 0 bases and the J segment 6 bases; nucleotides outside the gene matches: 3.

The genes are TRBV6-1 and TRBJ2-3; D unresolved. This CDR3 has 13 residues. Germline CDR1 reads MNHNS; CDR2 reads SASEGT. V was pared by 6 bases and J by 0 bases, with 7 bases between. The CDR3 protein is CASRQGSTDTQYF. CDR3 in DNA: TGTGCCAGCAGGCAAGGGAGCACAGATACGCAGTATTTT.

This clone was counted between two and nine times. The chain has TRBV6-2 or TRBV6-3 and TRBJ2-1; the D is unclear. The CDR3 extends over 12 amino acids. Trimming removed 6 bases at V and 7 bases at J, with 10 bases between. The germline CDR1 and CDR2 sequences are MNHEY and SVGEGT. DNA for the CDR3: TGTGCCAGCAGCCGCGCCGGGAATGAGCAGTTCTTC. Its translation is CASSRAGNEQFF.

V and J are TRBV14 and TRBJ2-7; D possibly corresponds to TRBD2 (6 bases). Germline CDR1 and CDR2: SGHDN and FVKESK. The V and J ends lost 0 bases and 2 bases respectively, with 14 bases between them. There are 16 residues in the CDR3. The CDR3 spells CASSQEVGDSAYEQYF. The DNA for the CDR3 is TGTGCCAGCAGCCAAGAAGTTGGGGACTCAGCCTACGAGCAGTACTTC. The entire variable domain, with the rest obtained from reference TRBV14 and TRBJ2-7, is as follows: EAGVTQFPSHSVIEKGQTVTLRCDPISGHDNLYWYRRVMGKEIKFLLHFVKESKQDESGMPNNRFLAERTGGTYSTLKVQPAELEDSGVYFCASSQEVGDSAYEQYFGPGTRLTVT.

This clone came up a few times. V usage is TRBV6-2 or TRBV6-3 and J usage is TRBJ2-7; D is possibly TRBD2 (5 bases). Germline CDR1 is MNHEY and CDR2 is SVGEGT. V was clipped by 0 bases and J by 3 bases, with 9 bases between them. The CDR3 has 14 amino acids. CDR3 DNA: TGTGCCAGCAGTTACTCAGACGGGATCTACGAGCAGTACTTC. This gives the protein CASSYSDGIYEQYF.

The chain employs TRBV12-3 or TRBV12-4 and TRBJ2-5; D perhaps matches TRBD1 (5 bases). Trimming took 6 bases from V and 2 from J, leaving 13 bases between them. The CDR3 is made up of 14 amino acids. As DNA, the CDR3 is TGTGCCAGCAGCTTACAGGAGACGCAAGAGACCCAGTACTTC. This sequence encodes CASSLQETQETQYF.